These T cell receptor beta chains were read from a single sample in a study of blood T cell repertoires in COVID-19. The repertoire was sequenced with immunoSEQ multiplex PCR; TCRdb's copy has only in-frame clones and lacks some. This sample yields under 250,000 clones, of which 89% are seen a single time; around 6.5% belongs to the top ten. The sequencing input was peripheral blood. The receptors originated from a man aged 55-75 years who had recovered from COVID-19. Both conserved end residues are part of each CDR3. Each record gives: CDR3 protein, CDR3 DNA, D gene, V gene, J gene, clone size. The D gene is left open where the match is weak. Clone size is stated in some rows and not others, as once, few, many or a class when expanded.

CASSLRSYEQYF	TGTGCCAGCAGCCTCCGCTCCTACGAGCAGTACTTC	NA	TRBV7-2	TRBJ2-7	NA
CASSPHRTSGDNEQFF	TGCGCCAGCAGCCCCCACCGGACTAGCGGTGACAATGAGCAGTTCTTC	TRBD2	TRBV5-1	TRBJ2-1	NA
CASSSTMGSSSYEQYF	TGTGCCAGCAGCTCCACTATGGGGAGTAGCTCCTACGAGCAGTACTTC	NA	TRBV7-9	TRBJ2-7	NA
CASSQGARGTGELFF	TGCGCCAGCAGCCAAGGCGCCAGGGGAACCGGGGAGCTGTTTTTT	NA	TRBV4-1	TRBJ2-2	NA
CASSSRTGDNSPLHF	TGTGCCAGCAGTTCGAGGACAGGGGACAATTCACCCCTCCACTTT	TRBD1	TRBV6-5	TRBJ1-6	NA
CASSSPGLAGGKNIQYF	TGTGCCAGCAGTTCCCCAGGACTAGCGGGAGGGAAAAACATTCAGTACTTC	TRBD2	TRBV28	TRBJ2-4	NA
CASLGTGAKGHTGELFF	TGCGCCAGCCTTGGGACAGGGGCAAAGGGCCACACCGGGGAGCTGTTTTTT	TRBD1	TRBV10-1	TRBJ2-2	NA
CASSPSGTEETQYF	TGTGCCAGCTCACCTTCCGGGACAGAAGAGACCCAGTACTTC	TRBD1	TRBV18	TRBJ2-5	once
CASSPKRGGSPLHF	TGTGCCAGTAGTCCGAAGAGAGGGGGATCGCCCCTCCACTTT	NA	TRBV19	TRBJ1-6	NA
CASSPRGRRNTIYF	TGTGCCAGCAGTCCCAGGGGGCGGCGGAACACCATATATTTT	TRBD1	TRBV6-2/TRBV6-3	TRBJ1-3	NA
CASSEYRGSYEQYF	TGTGCCAGCAGTGAATACAGGGGGTCCTACGAGCAGTACTTC	TRBD1	TRBV6-1	TRBJ2-7	NA
CASRPTGLMHEQYF	TGTGCCAGCAGGCCGACAGGGCTCATGCACGAGCAGTACTTC	TRBD1	TRBV27	TRBJ2-7	NA
CASSVAPEASTEAFF	TGTGCCAGCAGCGTAGCCCCGGAGGCGAGCACTGAAGCTTTCTTT	NA	TRBV9	TRBJ1-1	NA
CASSFGAGGRLGTQYF	TGTGCCAGCAGTTTTGGAGCGGGGGGGCGTTTAGGTACGCAGTATTTT	TRBD2	TRBV27	TRBJ2-3	NA
CASSPPEGGFYNEQFF	TGTGCCAGCAGCCCCCCAGAAGGGGGTTTCTACAATGAGCAGTTCTTC	NA	TRBV9	TRBJ2-1	NA
CSASQTPPLGYTF	TGCAGTGCTAGTCAGACACCGCCTTTAGGCTACACCTTC	NA	TRBV20-1	TRBJ1-2	NA
CASMPTGAQVEQYF	TGTGCCAGTATGCCGACAGGCGCCCAAGTCGAGCAGTACTTC	NA	TRBV19	TRBJ2-7	NA
CASSQDYNRGGEKLFF	TGCGCCAGCAGCCAAGATTATAACAGGGGGGGAGAAAAACTGTTTTTT	TRBD1	TRBV4-3	TRBJ1-4	NA
CASSQGQGLVMAEAFF	TGTGCCAGCAGCCAAGGACAGGGGTTAGTTATGGCTGAAGCTTTCTTT	TRBD1	TRBV9	TRBJ1-1	NA
CAWSKSSSYNEQFF	TGTGCCTGGAGTAAGAGTAGCTCCTACAATGAGCAGTTCTTC	NA	TRBV30	TRBJ2-1	NA
CASSSTEVFNIQYF	TGTGCCAGCAGCTCGACAGAGGTTTTTAACATTCAGTACTTC	NA	TRBV7-2	TRBJ2-4	NA
CASSLGGGTDEKLFF	TGTGCCAGCAGTTTAGGGGGGGGGACGGATGAAAAACTGTTTTTT	NA	TRBV27	TRBJ1-4	NA
CASSAPGGSGNTIYF	TGTGCCAGCAGTGCTCCCGGGGGCTCTGGAAACACCATATATTTT	NA	TRBV28	TRBJ1-3	NA
CASSLGLAGANVLTF	TGTGCCAGCAGCTTAGGGCTGGCTGGGGCCAACGTCCTGACTTTC	NA	TRBV7-2	TRBJ2-6	NA
CASSPPGGRGGGAFF	TGTGCCAGCAGCCCCCCCGGGGGGCGCGGAGGAGGGGCTTTCTTT	NA	TRBV6-5	TRBJ1-1	NA
CASSSMGGGLNAKNIQYF	TGTGCCAGCAGCTCAATGGGTGGCGGGTTGAATGCCAAAAACATTCAGTACTTC	NA	TRBV7-2	TRBJ2-4	NA
CASSIVRGNTEAFF	TGTGCCAGTAGTATAGTCAGAGGGAACACTGAAGCTTTCTTT	NA	TRBV19	TRBJ1-1	NA
CASSEALGRADTQYF	TGTGCCAGCAGTGAAGCGCTAGGCAGGGCAGATACGCAGTATTTT	NA	TRBV6-1	TRBJ2-3	NA
CASSLMASGVGETQYF	TGCGCCAGCAGCTTGATGGCTAGCGGTGTTGGAGAGACCCAGTACTTC	TRBD2	TRBV5-1	TRBJ2-5	NA
CAENNHPDLGAGAGKIGCEQFF	TGTGCAGAAAATAACCACCCCGACCTTGGTGCGGGAGCAGGGAAAATTGGGTGTGAGCAGTTCTTC	TRBD2	TRBV27	TRBJ2-1	NA
CASSFLLAAVGNEQFF	TGTGCCAGCAGCTTCTTACTAGCGGCGGTAGGGAATGAGCAGTTCTTC	TRBD2	TRBV11-1	TRBJ2-1	once
CASSSISAGAETQYF	TGTGCCAGCAGTTCAATATCAGCGGGAGCAGAGACCCAGTACTTC	TRBD2	TRBV28	TRBJ2-5	NA
CASSGPGPGRITDTQYF	TGTGCCAGCAGCGGGCCCGGGCCAGGGAGGATTACAGATACGCAGTATTTT	NA	TRBV9	TRBJ2-3	NA
CASSLGQGSPGELFF	TGCGCCAGCAGCCTTGGACAGGGTAGTCCCGGGGAGCTGTTTTTT	TRBD1	TRBV5-1	TRBJ2-2	NA
CASSSLAGSDQYF	TGTGCCAGCAGCTCATTAGCGGGCTCGGACCAGTACTTC	TRBD2	TRBV5-6	TRBJ2-7	once
CASEERMNTGELFF	TGTGCCAGCGAAGAGCGGATGAACACCGGGGAGCTGTTTTTT	NA	TRBV4-2	TRBJ2-2	NA
CASSLLAGGSTDTQYF	TGTGCCAGCAGCTTACTAGCGGGAGGGTCGACAGATACGCAGTATTTT	TRBD2	TRBV7-2	TRBJ2-3	NA
CASSYRRTGGSGYTF	TGTGCCAGCAGTTACAGACGGACAGGGGGCAGCGGCTACACCTTC	TRBD1	TRBV6-5	TRBJ1-2	NA
CASSQDGLAGAYNEQFF	TGCGCCAGCAGCCAAGATGGACTAGCGGGGGCCTACAATGAGCAGTTCTTC	TRBD2	TRBV4-1	TRBJ2-1	NA
CSARGGPRPDTQYF	TGCAGCGCACGAGGGGGTCCAAGACCAGATACGCAGTATTTT	NA	TRBV29-1	TRBJ2-3	NA
CASRVIQGKNYGYTF	TGCGCCAGCAGAGTAATCCAGGGGAAGAACTATGGCTACACCTTC	NA	TRBV10-1	TRBJ1-2	NA
CASSKTGTSLGGTDTQYF	TGTGCCAGCAGCAAAACAGGGACCTCATTAGGTGGCACAGATACGCAGTATTTT	NA	TRBV21-1	TRBJ2-3	NA
CASSPAQGGKTEAFF	TGCGCCAGCAGCCCCGCCCAGGGCGGTAAAACTGAAGCTTTCTTT	NA	TRBV5-1	TRBJ1-1	NA
CASSPGTGTGNSPLHF	TGTGCCAGCAGTCCCGGGACAGGGACCGGCAATTCACCCCTCCACTTT	TRBD1	TRBV2	TRBJ1-6	NA
CASSKTGGTYEQYF	TGTGCCAGCAGTAAAACCGGAGGGACCTACGAGCAGTACTTC	NA	TRBV6-2/TRBV6-3	TRBJ2-7	NA